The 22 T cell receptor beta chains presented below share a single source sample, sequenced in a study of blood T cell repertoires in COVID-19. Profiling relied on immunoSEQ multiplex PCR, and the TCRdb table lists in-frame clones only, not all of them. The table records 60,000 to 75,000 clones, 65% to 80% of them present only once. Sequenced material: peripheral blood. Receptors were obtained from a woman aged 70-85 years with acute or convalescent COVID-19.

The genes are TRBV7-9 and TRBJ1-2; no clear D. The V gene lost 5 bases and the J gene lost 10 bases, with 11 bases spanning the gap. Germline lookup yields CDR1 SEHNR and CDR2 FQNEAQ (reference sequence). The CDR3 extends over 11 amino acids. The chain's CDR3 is CASSRESYYTF. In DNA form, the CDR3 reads TGTGCCAGCAGCAGAGAGAGTTACTACACCTTC. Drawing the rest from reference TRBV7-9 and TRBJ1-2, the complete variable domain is DTGVSQNPRHKITKRGQNVTFRCDPISEHNRLYWYRQTLGQGPEFLTYFQNEAQLEKSRLLSDRFSAERPKGSFSTLEIQRTEQGDSAMYLCASSRESYYTFGSGTRLTVV.

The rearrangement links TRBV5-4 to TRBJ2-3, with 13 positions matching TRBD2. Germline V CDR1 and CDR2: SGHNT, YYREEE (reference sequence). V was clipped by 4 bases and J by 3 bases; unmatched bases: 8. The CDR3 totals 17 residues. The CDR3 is CASSATSGGAPTDTQYF. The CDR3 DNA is TGTGCCAGCAGCGCCACTAGCGGGGGGGCCCCGACAGATACGCAGTATTTT.

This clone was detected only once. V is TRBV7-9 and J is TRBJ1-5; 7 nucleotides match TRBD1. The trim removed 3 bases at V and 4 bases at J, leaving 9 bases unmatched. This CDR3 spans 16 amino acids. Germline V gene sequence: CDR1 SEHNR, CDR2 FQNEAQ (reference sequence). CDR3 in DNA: TGTGCCAGCAGCTTCTCACAGGGGCGAGGTAATCAGCCCCAGCATTTT. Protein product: CASSFSQGRGNQPQHF. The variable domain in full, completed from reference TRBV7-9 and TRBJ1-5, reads DTGVSQNPRHKITKRGQNVTFRCDPISEHNRLYWYRQTLGQGPEFLTYFQNEAQLEKSRLLSDRFSAERPKGSFSTLEIQRTEQGDSAMYLCASSFSQGRGNQPQHFGDGTRLSIL.

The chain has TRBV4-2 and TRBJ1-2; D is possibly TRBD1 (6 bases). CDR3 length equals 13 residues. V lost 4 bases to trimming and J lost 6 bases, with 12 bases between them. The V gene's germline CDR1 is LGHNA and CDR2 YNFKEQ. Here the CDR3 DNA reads TGTGCCAGCAGCCCTGCAGGGGAAGATGGCTACACCTTC. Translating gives CASSPAGEDGYTF.

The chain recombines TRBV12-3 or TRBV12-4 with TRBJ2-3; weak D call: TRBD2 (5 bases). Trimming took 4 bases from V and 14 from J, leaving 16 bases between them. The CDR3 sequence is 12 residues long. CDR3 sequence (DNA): TGTGCCAGCAGTTCGACTACAAGTAGGTTGTATTTT. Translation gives CASSSTTSRLYF.

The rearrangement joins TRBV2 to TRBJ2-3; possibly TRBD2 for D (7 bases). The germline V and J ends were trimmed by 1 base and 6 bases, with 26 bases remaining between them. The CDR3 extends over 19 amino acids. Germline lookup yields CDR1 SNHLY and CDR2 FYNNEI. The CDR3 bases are TGTGCCAGCAGTGAAGGCGTATCCCCGGGGGGCTATCCGGGGGATACGCAGTATTTT. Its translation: CASSEGVSPGGYPGDTQYF.

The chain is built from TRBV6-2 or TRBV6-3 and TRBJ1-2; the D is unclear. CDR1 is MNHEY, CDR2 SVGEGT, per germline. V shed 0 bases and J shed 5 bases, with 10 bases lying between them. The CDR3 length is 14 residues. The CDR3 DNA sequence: TGTGCCAGCAGTTACTCGAATGTCGGTTATGGCTACACCTTC. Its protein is CASSYSNVGYGYTF.

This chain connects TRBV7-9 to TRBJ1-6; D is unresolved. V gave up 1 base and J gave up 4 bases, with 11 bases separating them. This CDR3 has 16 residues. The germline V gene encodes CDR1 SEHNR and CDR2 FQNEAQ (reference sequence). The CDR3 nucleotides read TGTGCCAGCAGCTTAGAGTCGGTAACTTATAATTCACCCCTCCACTTT. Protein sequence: CASSLESVTYNSPLHF.

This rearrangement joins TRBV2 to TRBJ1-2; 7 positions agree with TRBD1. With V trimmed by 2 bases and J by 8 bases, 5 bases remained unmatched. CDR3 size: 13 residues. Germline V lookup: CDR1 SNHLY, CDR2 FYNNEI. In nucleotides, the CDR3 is TGTGCCAGCAGTGAAAGGGGGCCCTTAGGCTACACCTTC. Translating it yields CASSERGPLGYTF.

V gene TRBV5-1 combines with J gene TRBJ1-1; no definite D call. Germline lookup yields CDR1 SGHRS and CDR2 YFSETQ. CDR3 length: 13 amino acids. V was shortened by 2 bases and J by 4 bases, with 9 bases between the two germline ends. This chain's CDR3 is CASSFEQPTEAFF. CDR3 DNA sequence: TGCGCCAGCAGCTTCGAGCAACCCACTGAAGCTTTCTTT. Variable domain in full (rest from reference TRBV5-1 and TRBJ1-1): KAGVTQTPRYLIKTRGQQVTLSCSPISGHRSVSWYQQTPGQGLQFLFEYFSETQRNKGNFPGRFSGRQFSNSRSEMNVSTLELGDSALYLCASSFEQPTEAFFGQGTRLTVV.

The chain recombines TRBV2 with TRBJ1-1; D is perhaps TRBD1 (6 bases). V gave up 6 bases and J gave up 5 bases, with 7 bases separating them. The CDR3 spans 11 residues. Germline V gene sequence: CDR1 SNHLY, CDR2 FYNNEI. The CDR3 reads CASSQGTEAFF. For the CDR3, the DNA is TGTGCCAGCAGCCAGGGGACTGAAGCTTTCTTT.

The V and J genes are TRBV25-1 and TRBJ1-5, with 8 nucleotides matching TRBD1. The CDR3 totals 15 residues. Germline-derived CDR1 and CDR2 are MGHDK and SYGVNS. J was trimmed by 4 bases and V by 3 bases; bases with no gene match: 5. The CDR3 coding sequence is TGTGCCAGCAGTGACTCCACAGGGGGGAATCAGCCCCAGCATTTT. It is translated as CASSDSTGGNQPQHF.

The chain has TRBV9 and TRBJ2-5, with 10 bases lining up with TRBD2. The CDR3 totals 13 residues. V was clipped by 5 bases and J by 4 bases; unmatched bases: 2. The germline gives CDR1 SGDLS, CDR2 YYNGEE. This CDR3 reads CASSASGGETQYF. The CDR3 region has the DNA TGTGCCAGCAGTGCTAGCGGGGGAGAGACCCAGTACTTC.

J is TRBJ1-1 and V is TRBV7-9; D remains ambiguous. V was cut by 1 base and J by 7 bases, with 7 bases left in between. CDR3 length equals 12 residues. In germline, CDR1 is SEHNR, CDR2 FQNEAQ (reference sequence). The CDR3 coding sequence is TGTGCCAGCAGCTTAGATAACGGTGAAGCTTTCTTT. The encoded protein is CASSLDNGEAFF.

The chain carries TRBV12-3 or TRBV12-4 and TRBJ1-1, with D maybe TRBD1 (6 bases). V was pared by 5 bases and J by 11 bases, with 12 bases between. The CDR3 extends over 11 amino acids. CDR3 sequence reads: CASSNREGAFF. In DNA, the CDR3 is TGTGCCAGCAGTAACAGGGAGGGCGCTTTCTTT.

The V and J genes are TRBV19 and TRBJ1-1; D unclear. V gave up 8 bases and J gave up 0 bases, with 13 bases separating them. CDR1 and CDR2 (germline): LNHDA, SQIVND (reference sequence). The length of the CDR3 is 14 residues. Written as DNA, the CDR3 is TGTGCCAGTCGCATAGCCGGGGTGAACACTGAAGCTTTCTTT. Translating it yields CASRIAGVNTEAFF.

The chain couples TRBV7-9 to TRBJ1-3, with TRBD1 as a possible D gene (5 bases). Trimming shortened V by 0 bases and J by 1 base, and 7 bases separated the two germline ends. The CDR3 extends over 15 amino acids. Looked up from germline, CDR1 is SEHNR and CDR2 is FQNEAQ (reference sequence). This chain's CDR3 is CASSLAAGSGNTIYF. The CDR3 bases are TGTGCCAGCAGCTTAGCTGCAGGGTCTGGAAACACCATATATTTT.

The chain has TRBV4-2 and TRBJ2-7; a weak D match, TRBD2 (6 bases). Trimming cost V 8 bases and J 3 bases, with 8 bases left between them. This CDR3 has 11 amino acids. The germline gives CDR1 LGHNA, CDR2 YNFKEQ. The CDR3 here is CASGGNYEQYF. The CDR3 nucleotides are TGTGCCAGCGGGGGGAACTACGAGCAGTACTTC.

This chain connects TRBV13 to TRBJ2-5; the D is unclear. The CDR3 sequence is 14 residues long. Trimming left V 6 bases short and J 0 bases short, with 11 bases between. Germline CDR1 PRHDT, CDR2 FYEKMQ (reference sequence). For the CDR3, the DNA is TGTGCCAGCAGACCTACAGAAAACCAAGAGACCCAGTACTTC. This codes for CASRPTENQETQYF.

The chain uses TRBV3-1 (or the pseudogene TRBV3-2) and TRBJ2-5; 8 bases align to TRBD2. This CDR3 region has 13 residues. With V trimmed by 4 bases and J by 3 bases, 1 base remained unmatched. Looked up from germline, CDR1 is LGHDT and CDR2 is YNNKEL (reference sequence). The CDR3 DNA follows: TGTGCCAGCAGCCCGGGACTAGAAGAGACCCAGTACTTC. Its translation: CASSPGLEETQYF.

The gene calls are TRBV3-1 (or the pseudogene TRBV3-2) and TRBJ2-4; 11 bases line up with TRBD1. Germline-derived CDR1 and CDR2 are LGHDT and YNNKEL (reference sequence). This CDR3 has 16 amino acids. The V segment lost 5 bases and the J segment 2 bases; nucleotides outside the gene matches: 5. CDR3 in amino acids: CASSTGTGGTKNIQYF. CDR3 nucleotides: TGTGCCAGCAGCACCGGGACAGGGGGGACCAAAAACATTCAGTACTTC.

The CDR3 is CAWSFPPGLAGTLAKNIQYF. Written as DNA, the CDR3 is TGTGCCTGGAGTTTCCCCCCGGGACTAGCGGGGACCCTAGCCAAAAACATTCAGTACTTC. V usage is TRBV30 and J usage is TRBJ2-4; 13 positions agree with TRBD2. This CDR3 is built from 20 residues. CDR1 and CDR2 (germline): GTSNPN, SVGIG (reference sequence). V gave up 2 bases and J gave up 0 bases; unmatched junction bases: 13.